This entry features one T cell receptor (beta chain) sequence. This record comes from a study of blood T cell repertoires in COVID-19. Study information: The analysed material was cDNA or gDNA that came from T cells, B-cell-depleted T cells, or PBMCs.

Clinical histories supplied by participants themselves formed the basis of cohort assignment. Recovered status in Cohort 3 required two negative PCRs, clearance, or symptom resolution. Authors' data handling: Nucleated cell counts were estimated from reference gene primer amplification. The protocol was immunoSEQ multiplex PCR, while the TCRdb copy is restricted to in-frame clones and leaves out a portion. From that table come the V and J calls and clone size; the DNA was used to work out D and trimming. The sample yields 280,000 or so clones, 85% seen once. Sequenced sample: PBMCs or T cells enriched from blood (not recorded which). The source of this sequence is a woman between 50 and 59 years old who had recovered from COVID-19.

CDR3 amino acids: CASSIRTGPQETQYF. The DNA for the CDR3 is TGTGCCAGCTCAATTCGGACAGGGCCCCAAGAGACCCAGTACTTC. J is TRBJ2-5 and V is TRBV18, with TRBD1 matching over 8 bases. The V segment lost 5 bases and the J segment 1 base; nucleotides outside the gene matches: 6. This CDR3 has 15 amino acids. Germline CDR1 KGHSH, CDR2 LQKENI.